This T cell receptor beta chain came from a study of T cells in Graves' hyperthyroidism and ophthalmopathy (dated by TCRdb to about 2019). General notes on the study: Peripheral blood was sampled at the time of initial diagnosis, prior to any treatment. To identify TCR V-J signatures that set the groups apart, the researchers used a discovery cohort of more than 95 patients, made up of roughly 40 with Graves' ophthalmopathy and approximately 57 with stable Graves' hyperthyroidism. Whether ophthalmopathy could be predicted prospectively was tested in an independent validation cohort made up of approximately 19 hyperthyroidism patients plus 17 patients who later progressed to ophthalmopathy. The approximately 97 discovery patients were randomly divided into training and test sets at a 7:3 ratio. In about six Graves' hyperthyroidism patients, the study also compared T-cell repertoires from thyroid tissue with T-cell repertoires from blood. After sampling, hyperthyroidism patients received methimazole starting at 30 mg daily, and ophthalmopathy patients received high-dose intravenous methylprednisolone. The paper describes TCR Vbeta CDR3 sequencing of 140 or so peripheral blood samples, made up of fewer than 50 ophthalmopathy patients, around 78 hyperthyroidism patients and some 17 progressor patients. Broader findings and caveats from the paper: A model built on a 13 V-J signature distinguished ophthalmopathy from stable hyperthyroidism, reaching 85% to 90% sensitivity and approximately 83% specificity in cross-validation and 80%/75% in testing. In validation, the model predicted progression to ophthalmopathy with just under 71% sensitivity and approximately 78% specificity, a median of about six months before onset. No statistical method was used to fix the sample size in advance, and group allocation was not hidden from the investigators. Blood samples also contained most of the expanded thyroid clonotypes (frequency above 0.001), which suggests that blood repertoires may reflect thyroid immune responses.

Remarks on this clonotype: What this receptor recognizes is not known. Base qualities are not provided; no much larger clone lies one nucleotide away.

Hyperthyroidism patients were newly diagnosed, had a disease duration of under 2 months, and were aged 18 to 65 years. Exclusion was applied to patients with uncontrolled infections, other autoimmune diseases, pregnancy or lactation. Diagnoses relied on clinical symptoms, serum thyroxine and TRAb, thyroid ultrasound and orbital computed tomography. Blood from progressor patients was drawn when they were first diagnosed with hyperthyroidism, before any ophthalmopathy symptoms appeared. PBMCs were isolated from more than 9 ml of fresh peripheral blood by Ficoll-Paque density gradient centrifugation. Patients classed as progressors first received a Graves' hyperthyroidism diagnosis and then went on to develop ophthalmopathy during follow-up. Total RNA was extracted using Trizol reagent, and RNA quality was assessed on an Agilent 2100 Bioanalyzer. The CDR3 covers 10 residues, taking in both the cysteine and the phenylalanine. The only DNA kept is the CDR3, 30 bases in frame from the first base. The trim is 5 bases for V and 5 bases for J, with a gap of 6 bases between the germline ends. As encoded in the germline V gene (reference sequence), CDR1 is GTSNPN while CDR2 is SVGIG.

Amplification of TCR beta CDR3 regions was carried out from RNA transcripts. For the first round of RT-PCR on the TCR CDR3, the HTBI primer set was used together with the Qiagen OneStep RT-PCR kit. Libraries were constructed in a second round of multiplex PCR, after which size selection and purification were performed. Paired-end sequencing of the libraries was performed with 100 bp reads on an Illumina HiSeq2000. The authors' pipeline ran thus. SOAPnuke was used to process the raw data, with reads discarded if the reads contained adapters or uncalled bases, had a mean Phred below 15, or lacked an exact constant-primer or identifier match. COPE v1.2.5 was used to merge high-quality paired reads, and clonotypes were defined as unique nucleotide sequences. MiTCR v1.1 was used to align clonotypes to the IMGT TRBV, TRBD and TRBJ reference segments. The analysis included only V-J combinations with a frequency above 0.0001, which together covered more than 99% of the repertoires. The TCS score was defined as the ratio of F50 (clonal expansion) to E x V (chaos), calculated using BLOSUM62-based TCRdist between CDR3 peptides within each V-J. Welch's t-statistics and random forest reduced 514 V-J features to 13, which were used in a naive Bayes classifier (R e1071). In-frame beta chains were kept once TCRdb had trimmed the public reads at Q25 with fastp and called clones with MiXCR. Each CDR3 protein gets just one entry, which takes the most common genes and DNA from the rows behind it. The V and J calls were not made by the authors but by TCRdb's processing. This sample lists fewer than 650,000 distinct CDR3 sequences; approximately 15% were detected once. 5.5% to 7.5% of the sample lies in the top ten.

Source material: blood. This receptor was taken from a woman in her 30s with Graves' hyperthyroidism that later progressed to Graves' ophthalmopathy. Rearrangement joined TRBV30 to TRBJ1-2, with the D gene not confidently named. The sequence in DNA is TGTGCCTGGGGGATGTATGGCTACACCTTC. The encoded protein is CAWGMYGYTF.